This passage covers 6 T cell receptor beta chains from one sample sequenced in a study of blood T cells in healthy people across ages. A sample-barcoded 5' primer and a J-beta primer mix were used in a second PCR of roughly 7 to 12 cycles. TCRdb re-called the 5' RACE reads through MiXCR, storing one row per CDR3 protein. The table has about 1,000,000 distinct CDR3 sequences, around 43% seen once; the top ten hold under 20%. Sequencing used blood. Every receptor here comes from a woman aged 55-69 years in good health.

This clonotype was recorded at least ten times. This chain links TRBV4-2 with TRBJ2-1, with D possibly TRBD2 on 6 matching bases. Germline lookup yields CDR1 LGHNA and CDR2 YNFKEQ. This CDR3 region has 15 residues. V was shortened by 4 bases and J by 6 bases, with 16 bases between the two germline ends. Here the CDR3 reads CASSPTRTSSNEQFF. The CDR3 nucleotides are TGTGCCAGCAGCCCTACTCGCACTAGCAGCAATGAGCAGTTCTTC.

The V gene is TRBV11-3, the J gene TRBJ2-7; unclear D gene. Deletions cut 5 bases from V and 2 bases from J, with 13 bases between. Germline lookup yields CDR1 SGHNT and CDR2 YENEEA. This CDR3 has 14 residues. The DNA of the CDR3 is TGTGCCAGCAGCCTCAATTCCCTTACCTACGAGCAGTACTTC. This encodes CASSLNSLTYEQYF. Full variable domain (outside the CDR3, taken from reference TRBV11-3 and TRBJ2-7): EAGVVQSPRYKIIEKKQPVAFWCNPISGHNTLYWYLQNLGQGPELLIRYENEEAVDDSQLPKDRFSAERLKGVDSTLKIQPAELGDSAVYLCASSLNSLTYEQYFGPGTRLTVT.

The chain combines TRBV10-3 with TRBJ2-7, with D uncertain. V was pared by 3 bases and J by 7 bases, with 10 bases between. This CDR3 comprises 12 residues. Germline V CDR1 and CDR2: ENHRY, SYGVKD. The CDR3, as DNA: TGTGCCATCAGTGATATGTCTTGGGAGCAGTACTTC. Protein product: CAISDMSWEQYF.

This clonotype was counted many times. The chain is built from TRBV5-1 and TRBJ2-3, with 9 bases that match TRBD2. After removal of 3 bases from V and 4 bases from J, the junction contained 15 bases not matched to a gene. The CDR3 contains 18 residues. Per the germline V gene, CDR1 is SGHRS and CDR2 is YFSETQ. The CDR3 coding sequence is TGCGCCAGCAGCTCCCTCGGGACTAGCTTTTCGTTCGCAGATACGCAGTATTTT. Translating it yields CASSSLGTSFSFADTQYF.

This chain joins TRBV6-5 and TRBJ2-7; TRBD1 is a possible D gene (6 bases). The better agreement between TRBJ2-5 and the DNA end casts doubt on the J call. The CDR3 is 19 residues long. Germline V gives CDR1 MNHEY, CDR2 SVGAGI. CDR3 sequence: CASSYSAPKTGRGRETQYF. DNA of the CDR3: TGTGCCAGCAGTTACTCGGCCCCGAAGACAGGTAGAGGTCGGGAGACCCAGTACTTC.

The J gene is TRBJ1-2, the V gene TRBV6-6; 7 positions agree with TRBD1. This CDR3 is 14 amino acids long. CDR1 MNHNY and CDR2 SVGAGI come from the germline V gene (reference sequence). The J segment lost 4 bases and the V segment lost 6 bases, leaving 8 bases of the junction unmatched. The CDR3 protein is CASSQTGQSYGYTF. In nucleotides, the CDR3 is TGTGCCAGCAGCCAAACGGGACAGAGCTATGGCTACACCTTC.